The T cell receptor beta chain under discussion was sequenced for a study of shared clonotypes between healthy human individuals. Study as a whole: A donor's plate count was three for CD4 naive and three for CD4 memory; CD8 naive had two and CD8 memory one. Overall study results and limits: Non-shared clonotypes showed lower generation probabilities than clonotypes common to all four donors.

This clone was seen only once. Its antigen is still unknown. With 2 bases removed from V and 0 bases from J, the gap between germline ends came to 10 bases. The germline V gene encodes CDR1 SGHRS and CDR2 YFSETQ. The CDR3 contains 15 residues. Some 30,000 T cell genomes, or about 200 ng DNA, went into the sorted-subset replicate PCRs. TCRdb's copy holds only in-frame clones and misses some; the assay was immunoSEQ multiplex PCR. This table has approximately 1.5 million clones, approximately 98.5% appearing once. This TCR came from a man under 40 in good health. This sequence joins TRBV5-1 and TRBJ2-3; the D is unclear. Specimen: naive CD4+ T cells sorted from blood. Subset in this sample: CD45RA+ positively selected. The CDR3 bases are TGCGCCAGCAGCTTTACACCTTCTAGCACAGATACGCAGTATTTT. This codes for CASSFTPSSTDTQYF.